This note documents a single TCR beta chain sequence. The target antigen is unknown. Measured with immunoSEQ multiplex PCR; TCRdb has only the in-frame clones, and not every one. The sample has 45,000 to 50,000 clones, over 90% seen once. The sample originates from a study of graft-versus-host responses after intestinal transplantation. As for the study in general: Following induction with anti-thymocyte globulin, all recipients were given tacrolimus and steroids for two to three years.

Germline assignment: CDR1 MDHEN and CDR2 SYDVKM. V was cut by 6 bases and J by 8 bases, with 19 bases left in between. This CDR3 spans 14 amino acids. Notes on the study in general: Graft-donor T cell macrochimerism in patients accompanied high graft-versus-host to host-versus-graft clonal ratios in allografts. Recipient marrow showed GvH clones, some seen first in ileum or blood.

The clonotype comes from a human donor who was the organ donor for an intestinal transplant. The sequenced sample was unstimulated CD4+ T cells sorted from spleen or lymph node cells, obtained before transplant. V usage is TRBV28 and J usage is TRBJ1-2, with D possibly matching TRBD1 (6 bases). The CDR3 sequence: CASRPPGGARGYTF. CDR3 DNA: TGTGCCAGCAGGCCGCCTGGGGGGGCGCGGGGCTACACCTTC.